Each of the 32 T cell receptor beta chains below was sequenced from the same sample in a study of OX40 agonist ivuxolimab in advanced cancers. Library preparation was by the immunoSEQ multiplex PCR assay. This is the immuneACCESS table as TCRdb keeps it, with only in-frame sequences that have V and J called. A part of the clones is gone; compared with another copy, unresolved V genes explain less than half, and the rest is unexplained. This sample holds 60,000 or so clones; approximately 91% were observed only once. About 5% of the sample is taken by the ten largest. The sample here was CD4+ or CD8+ T cells sorted from blood, taken in a trial of the OX40 agonist ivuxolimab. The receptors stem from an adult with an advanced solid tumor such as melanoma, head and neck, liver or kidney cancer.

V is TRBV28 and J is TRBJ2-5; the D gene is possibly TRBD1 (5 bases). Germline loops: CDR1 MDHEN, CDR2 SYDVKM. V lost 6 bases, J lost 9 bases, and 17 bases lay in between. CDR3 length: 13 amino acids. The DNA for the CDR3 is TGTGCCAGCAGCCCCCTAAGGGAAGGGGCCCAGTACTTC. Encoded protein: CASSPLREGAQYF.

The rearrangement links TRBV9 to TRBJ1-4, with no clear D. The CDR3 contains 15 residues. Trimming shortened V by 0 bases and J by 7 bases, and 13 bases separated the two germline ends. Germline-derived CDR1 and CDR2 are SGDLS and YYNGEE. The CDR3 loop is CASSVASMIGEKLFF. CDR3 in DNA: TGTGCCAGCAGCGTAGCTTCTATGATCGGTGAAAAACTGTTTTTT.

The chain uses TRBV14 and TRBJ1-1; D unclear. V dropped 4 bases and J dropped 10 bases, with 10 bases sitting between them. CDR1 SGHDN and CDR2 FVKESK come from the germline V gene. This CDR3 contains 11 residues. The CDR3 sequence: CASSPGAAAFF. CDR3 in DNA: TGTGCCAGCAGCCCCGGCGCGGCAGCTTTCTTT.

CDR3 amino acids: CASSYLVSNYGYTF. The DNA for the CDR3 is TGTGCCAGCAGTTACCTAGTTTCTAACTATGGCTACACCTTC. The chain carries TRBV6-5 and TRBJ1-2, with D hard to call. V was shortened by 2 bases and J by 0 bases, with 7 bases between the two germline ends. CDR1 is MNHEY, CDR2 SVGAGI, per germline. This CDR3 is built from 14 residues.

The chain combines TRBV19 with TRBJ2-2; no reliable D call. V lost 3 bases and J 6 bases, leaving 2 bases between the germline ends. The CDR3 consists of 11 residues. The germline V gene encodes CDR1 LNHDA and CDR2 SQIVND (reference sequence). For the CDR3, the DNA is TGTGCCAGTAGTATGGCCGGGGAGCTGTTTTTT. This encodes CASSMAGELFF.

This chain joins TRBV6-5 and TRBJ2-1; a weak D match, TRBD1 (8 bases). The germline V gene has CDR1 MNHEY and CDR2 SVGAGI. The V and J ends lost 6 bases and 2 bases respectively, with 14 bases between them. The CDR3 has 15 amino acids. The CDR3 reads CASSNTGGAYNEQFF. For the CDR3, the DNA is TGTGCCAGCAGCAACACAGGGGGGGCCTACAATGAGCAGTTCTTC.

This clone was detected once. The CDR3 does not close with the conserved phenylalanine or tryptophan, likely indicating a read error. The V and J genes are TRBV27 and TRBJ1-2; maybe TRBD1 (5 bases). The CDR3 consists of 15 residues. Germline CDR1 is MNHEY and CDR2 is SMNVEV (reference sequence). Trimming removed 0 bases at V and 4 bases at J, with 12 bases between. The CDR3 protein is CASSLSIRGGYGYTS. The CDR3 DNA reads as TGTGCCAGCAGTTTATCGATAAGGGGTGGCTATGGCTACACCTCC.

This clone was detected once. The chain recombines TRBV6-5 with TRBJ2-1; 9 nucleotides match TRBD1. Germline loops: CDR1 MNHEY, CDR2 SVGAGI. With V trimmed by 1 base and J by 4 bases, 5 bases remained unmatched. The CDR3 spans 16 residues. Here the CDR3 DNA reads TGTGCCAGCAGTTACTTTGGACAGGGGAAGTACAATGAGCAGTTCTTC. Its protein is CASSYFGQGKYNEQFF.

A remark on this clone: Its ends do not fully match the called genes, so a read error is possible. CDR3 coding DNA: TGTGCCAGCAGCCCTGGACAGGGGTCCCACCATTTT. Translation gives CASSPGQGSHHF. The chain recombines TRBV28 with TRBJ1-5; 9 bases line up with TRBD1. CDR1 MDHEN and CDR2 SYDVKM come from the germline V gene. The CDR3 is made up of 12 amino acids.

The chain uses TRBV6-5 and TRBJ2-1, with 9 bases identical to TRBD1. Unmatched junction bases numbered 8, after V lost 7 bases and J lost 4 bases. This CDR3 region has 15 residues. The V gene's germline CDR1 is MNHEY and CDR2 SVGAGI. CDR3 bases: TGTGCCAGCAAAGTGACAGGGGGTATTTACAATGAGCAGTTCTTC. It codes for CASKVTGGIYNEQFF.

V is TRBV7-3 and J is TRBJ2-2; no clear D. CDR3 length equals 13 residues. Germline V gene sequence: CDR1 SGHTA, CDR2 FQGTGA. The ends were cut back, 4 bases at V and 9 bases at J, with 12 bases in the middle. DNA for the CDR3: TGTGCCAGCAGCTCCGGTCCGACCCGGGAGCTGTTTTTT. This codes for CASSSGPTRELFF.

The V call is TRBV28, the J call TRBJ1-1; 8 nucleotides line up with TRBD1. The germline V gene encodes CDR1 MDHEN and CDR2 SYDVKM. The CDR3 covers 15 residues. The DNA of the CDR3 is TGTGCGATAACTCAGACAGGGGTCCTGAACACTGAAGCTTTCTTT. Protein product: CAITQTGVLNTEAFF.

The chain is built from TRBV23-1 and TRBJ1-1; 7 bases align to TRBD1. TRBV23-1 is marked as an open reading frame, function uncertain. After removal of 0 bases from V and 0 bases from J, the junction contained 16 bases not matched to a gene. CDR3 length: 20 amino acids. CDR3: CASSQSPAEQGKVLNTEAFF. The CDR3 DNA follows: TGCGCCAGCAGTCAATCCCCTGCTGAACAGGGGAAGGTTTTGAACACTGAAGCTTTCTTT.

V gene TRBV27 combines with J gene TRBJ1-1; maybe TRBD1 (5 bases). Between the trimmed V and J ends, which lost 0 bases and 0 bases, there was a span of 32 bases. The CDR3 has 23 residues. From germline, CDR1 is MNHEY and CDR2 SMNVEV (reference sequence). The DNA of the CDR3 is TGTGCCAGCAGTTTATCCCCCCCTATACACAGGACGGCTTCTCGGGGTATGAACACTGAAGCTTTCTTT. Its protein is CASSLSPPIHRTASRGMNTEAFF.

This clone showed up just once. The V call is TRBV5-1, the J call TRBJ2-1; 10 bases align to TRBD2. Germline-derived CDR1 and CDR2 are SGHRS and YFSETQ. V gave up 4 bases and J gave up 4 bases; unmatched junction bases: 8. The CDR3 runs to 16 residues. CDR3 coding DNA: TGCGCCAGCAGCCCTCGGACTAGCGGCATATACAATGAGCAGTTCTTC. It translates to CASSPRTSGIYNEQFF.

The chain uses TRBV27 and TRBJ1-5; perhaps TRBD1 as D (5 bases). Germline V gives CDR1 MNHEY, CDR2 SMNVEV (reference sequence). V dropped 3 bases and J dropped 4 bases, with 13 bases sitting between them. The CDR3 runs 15 residues. The CDR3 loop is CASSFVGLLNQPQHF. The CDR3 DNA reads TGTGCCAGCAGTTTCGTGGGACTCCTGAATCAGCCCCAGCATTTT.

The chain is built from TRBV18 and TRBJ1-1; D remains ambiguous. Trimming took off 3 bases at V and 2 bases at J, with 13 bases between the two ends. In germline, CDR1 is KGHSH, CDR2 LQKENI. There are 15 residues in the CDR3. CDR3: CASSPLGVLNTEAFF. The CDR3 bases are TGTGCCAGCTCACCCCTCGGCGTGTTAAACACTGAAGCTTTCTTT.

This rearrangement joins TRBV9 to TRBJ2-1; D remains unclear. This CDR3 is built from 12 residues. Germline V lookup: CDR1 SGDLS, CDR2 YYNGEE. V shed 4 bases and J shed 3 bases, with 5 bases lying between them. The CDR3 DNA follows: TGTGCCAGCAGCCTCGACTACAATGAGCAGTTCTTC. Translation: CASSLDYNEQFF.

V is TRBV7-2 and J is TRBJ1-5, with unresolved D. The germline V and J ends were trimmed by 5 bases and 0 bases, with 8 bases remaining between them. CDR3 length: 14 amino acids. From germline, CDR1 is SGHTA and CDR2 FQGNSA. The chain's CDR3 is CASSPNLSNQPQHF. The CDR3 DNA is TGTGCCAGCAGCCCGAACCTTAGCAATCAGCCCCAGCATTTT.

The chain is built from TRBV6-4 and TRBJ2-1, with 9 bases identical to TRBD2. CDR1 and CDR2 (germline): MRHNA, SNTAGT. The CDR3 has 13 amino acids. V shed 2 bases and J 13 bases; nucleotides not matched to a gene: 6. The CDR3 sequence: CASSDVSGLAQFF. The CDR3 DNA reads as TGTGCCAGCAGTGACGTTTCGGGACTAGCACAGTTCTTC.

The genes are TRBV2 and TRBJ1-3; D not certain. The CDR3 spans 11 residues. Trimming shortened V by 8 bases and J by 4 bases, and 6 bases separated the two germline ends. CDR1 is SNHLY and CDR2 is FYNNEI in the germline V gene. The CDR3 DNA follows: TGTGCCAGCCGGACGGGAAACACCATATATTTT. The encoded protein is CASRTGNTIYF.

The rearrangement uses TRBV30 and TRBJ1-4; D is unresolved. The CDR3 covers 11 residues. The V end was cut by 0 bases, the J end by 7 bases, with 3 bases between. Looked up from germline, CDR1 is GTSNPN and CDR2 is SVGIG (reference sequence). Here the CDR3 reads CAWSVREKLFF. For the CDR3, the DNA is TGTGCCTGGAGTGTACGTGAAAAACTGTTTTTT.

The chain joins TRBV5-6 to TRBJ1-1; the match to TRBD1 covers 8 bases. CDR3 size: 13 residues. CDR1 is SGHDT, CDR2 YYEEEE, per germline. With V trimmed by 4 bases and J by 6 bases, 5 bases remained unmatched. The CDR3 bases are TGTGCCAGCAGCCCTGACAGGGGCCCTGAAGCTTTCTTT. This gives the protein CASSPDRGPEAFF.

This clone was counted between two and nine times. The chain carries TRBV28 and TRBJ2-2; a possible D gene is TRBD1 (6 bases). The CDR3 is made up of 13 amino acids. Trimming removed 8 bases from V and 5 bases from J, with 12 bases in between. Germline CDR1 is MDHEN and CDR2 is SYDVKM. The CDR3 loop reads CASLRGNTGELFF. Here the CDR3 DNA reads TGTGCCAGCCTCAGGGGCAATACCGGGGAGCTGTTTTTT.

Details on this clone: The same CDR3 can be traced to other DNA sequences in this sample. V gene TRBV6-1 combines with J gene TRBJ2-6; maybe TRBD1 (5 bases). CDR3 length: 15 residues. CDR1 and CDR2 (germline): MNHNS, SASEGT. V dropped 10 bases and J dropped 7 bases, with 20 bases sitting between them. This CDR3 is CAISTALGGANVLTF. DNA for the CDR3: TGTGCCATTTCGACAGCCCTTGGTGGAGCCAACGTCCTGACTTTC.

The V and J genes are TRBV2 and TRBJ2-3; a possible D gene is TRBD1 (6 bases). The germline V gene has CDR1 SNHLY and CDR2 FYNNEI. V gave up 2 bases and J gave up 3 bases, with 9 bases separating them. This CDR3 spans 14 amino acids. CDR3 DNA: TGTGCCAGCAGTGAACAGGGGAAGACAGATACGCAGTATTTT. Translated, it gives CASSEQGKTDTQYF. The whole variable domain, remainder taken from reference TRBV2 and TRBJ2-3, is EPEVTQTPSHQVTQMGQEVILRCVPISNHLYFYWYRQILGQKVEFLVSFYNNEISEKSEIFDDQFSVERPDGSNFTLKIRSTKLEDSAMYFCASSEQGKTDTQYFGPGTRLTVL.

The chain recombines TRBV28 with TRBJ2-2; D is unresolved. Looked up from germline, CDR1 is MDHEN and CDR2 is SYDVKM. Trimming removed 7 bases from V and 3 bases from J, with 9 bases in between. The CDR3 is 13 amino acids. The CDR3 loop is CASIARDTGELFF. CDR3 coding DNA: TGTGCCAGCATCGCTAGGGACACCGGGGAGCTGTTTTTT.

V gene TRBV5-1 combines with J gene TRBJ2-5; 7 bases align to TRBD1. The V and J ends lost 0 bases and 4 bases, in that order; junction bases with no gene match: 9. CDR3 size: 16 residues. Germline CDR1 reads SGHRS; CDR2 reads YFSETQ. In DNA, the CDR3 is TGCGCCAGCAGCTTGGAGGGGGACAGCCTAGTAGAGACCCAGTACTTC. It codes for CASSLEGDSLVETQYF.

CDR3 DNA: TGTGCCAGCAGCTTAGTCGGGGGTACTGGAAACACCATATATTTT. Amino acid sequence: CASSLVGGTGNTIYF. The chain is built from TRBV7-8 and TRBJ1-3; D is possibly TRBD1 (5 bases). The V and J ends lost 1 base and 2 bases respectively, with 9 bases between them. In germline, CDR1 is SGHVS, CDR2 FQNEAQ. This CDR3 has 15 residues.

V gene TRBV7-2 combines with J gene TRBJ2-1; TRBD1 matches at 9 bases. Germline V gene data show CDR1 as SGHTA and CDR2 as FQGNSA. This CDR3 has 15 residues. Losses at the gene ends were 6 bases for V and 2 bases for J; bases not matched to a gene: 5. The CDR3 nucleotides read TGTGCCAGCAGGGCTACAGGGGGCCCCTACAATGAGCAGTTCTTC. The encoded protein is CASRATGGPYNEQFF.

The chain uses TRBV4-1 and TRBJ1-2; D call uncertain. Trimming shortened V by 5 bases and J by 8 bases, and 15 bases separated the two germline ends. The CDR3 runs to 13 residues. Germline CDR1 reads MGHRA; CDR2 reads YSYEKL. The CDR3 sequence is CASSSQFRGGYTF. CDR3 nucleotide sequence: TGCGCCAGCAGCTCACAGTTTAGAGGGGGCTACACCTTC.

The J gene is TRBJ2-5, the V gene TRBV5-4; D is unclear. CDR1 is SGHNT, CDR2 YYREEE, per germline (reference sequence). The CDR3 spans 14 residues. Trimming took off 1 base at V and 0 bases at J, with 7 bases between the two ends. As DNA, the CDR3 is TGTGCCAGCAGCTTGAGAATGAACCAAGAGACCCAGTACTTC. Translated: CASSLRMNQETQYF. The entire variable domain, with the rest obtained from reference TRBV5-4 and TRBJ2-5, is as follows: ETGVTQSPTHLIKTRGQQVTLRCSSQSGHNTVSWYQQALGQGPQFIFQYYREEENGRGNFPPRFSGLQFPNYSSELNVNALELDDSALYLCASSLRMNQETQYFGPGTRLLVL.